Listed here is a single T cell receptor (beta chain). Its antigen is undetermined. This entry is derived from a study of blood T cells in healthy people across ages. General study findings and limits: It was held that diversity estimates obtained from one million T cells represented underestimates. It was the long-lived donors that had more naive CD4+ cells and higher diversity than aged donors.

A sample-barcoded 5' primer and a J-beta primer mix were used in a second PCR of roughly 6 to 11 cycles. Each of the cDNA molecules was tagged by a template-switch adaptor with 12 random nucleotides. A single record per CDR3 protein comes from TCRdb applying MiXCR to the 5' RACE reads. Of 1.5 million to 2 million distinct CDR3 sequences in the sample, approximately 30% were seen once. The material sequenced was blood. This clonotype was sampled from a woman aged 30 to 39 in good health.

The CDR3 is CASSLDRSVDTQYF. The CDR3 coding sequence is TGTGCCAGCAGCTTAGATCGGAGTGTAGATACGCAGTATTTT. The chain combines TRBV11-2 with TRBJ2-3; D remains ambiguous. V was shortened by 0 bases and J by 5 bases, with 9 bases between the two germline ends. This CDR3 spans 14 amino acids. Germline V CDR1 and CDR2: SGHAT, FQNNGV. Based on the CDR3 plus reference TRBV11-2 and TRBJ2-3, the full variable domain is EAGVAQSPRYKIIEKRQSVAFWCNPISGHATLYWYQQILGQGPKLLIQFQNNGVVDDSQLPKDRFSAERLKGVDSTLKIQPAKLEDSAVYLCASSLDRSVDTQYFGPGTRLTVL.